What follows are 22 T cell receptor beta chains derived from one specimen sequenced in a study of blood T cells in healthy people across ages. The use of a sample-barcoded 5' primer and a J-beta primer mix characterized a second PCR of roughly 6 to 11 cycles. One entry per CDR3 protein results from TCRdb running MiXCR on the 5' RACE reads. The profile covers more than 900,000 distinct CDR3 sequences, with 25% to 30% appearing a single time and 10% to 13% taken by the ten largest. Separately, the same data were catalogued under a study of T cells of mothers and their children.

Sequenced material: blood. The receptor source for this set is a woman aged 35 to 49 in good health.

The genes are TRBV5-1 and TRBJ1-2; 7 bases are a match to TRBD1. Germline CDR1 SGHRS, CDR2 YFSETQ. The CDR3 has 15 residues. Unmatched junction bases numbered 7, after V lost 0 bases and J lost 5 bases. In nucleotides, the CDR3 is TGCGCCAGCAGCTTGGGGGACAGCATCGCGTATGGCTACACCTTC. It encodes CASSLGDSIAYGYTF.

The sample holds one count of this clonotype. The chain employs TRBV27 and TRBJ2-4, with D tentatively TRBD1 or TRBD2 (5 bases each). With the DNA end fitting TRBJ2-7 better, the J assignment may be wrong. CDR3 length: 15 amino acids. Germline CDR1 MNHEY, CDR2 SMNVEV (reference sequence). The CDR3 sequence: CASGWTTGTSYEQYF. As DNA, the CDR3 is TGTGCCAGCGGTTGGACAACCGGGACCTCCTACGAGCAGTACTTC.

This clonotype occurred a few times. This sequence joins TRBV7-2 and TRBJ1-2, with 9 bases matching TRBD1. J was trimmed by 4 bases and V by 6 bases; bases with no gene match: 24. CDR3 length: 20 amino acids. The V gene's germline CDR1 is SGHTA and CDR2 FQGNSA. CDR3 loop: CASSQRTGTGLTRPSYGYTF. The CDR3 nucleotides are TGTGCCAGCAGTCAAAGAACCGGGACAGGGCTTACCAGGCCCAGCTATGGCTACACCTTC.

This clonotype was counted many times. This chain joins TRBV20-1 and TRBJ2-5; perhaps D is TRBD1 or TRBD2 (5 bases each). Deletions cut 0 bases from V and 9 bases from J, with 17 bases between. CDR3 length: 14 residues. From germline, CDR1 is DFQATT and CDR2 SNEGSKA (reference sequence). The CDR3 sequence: CSARDSGRTKSQYF. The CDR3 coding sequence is TGCAGTGCTAGAGATTCGGGGCGTACAAAGTCCCAGTACTTC.

This chain's CDR3 is CASSNPYSDSPLHF. The CDR3 DNA sequence: TGCGCCAGCAGCAACCCCTATTCAGATTCACCCCTCCACTTT. The chain carries TRBV5-1 and TRBJ1-6; D unclear. V lost 4 bases and J 8 bases, leaving 13 bases between the germline ends. Per the germline V gene, CDR1 is SGHRS and CDR2 is YFSETQ. This CDR3 region has 14 residues. Full variable domain (rest looked up from reference TRBV5-1 and TRBJ1-6): KAGVTQTPRYLIKTRGQQVTLSCSPISGHRSVSWYQQTPGQGLQFLFEYFSETQRNKGNFPGRFSGRQFSNSRSEMNVSTLELGDSALYLCASSNPYSDSPLHFGNGTRLTVT.

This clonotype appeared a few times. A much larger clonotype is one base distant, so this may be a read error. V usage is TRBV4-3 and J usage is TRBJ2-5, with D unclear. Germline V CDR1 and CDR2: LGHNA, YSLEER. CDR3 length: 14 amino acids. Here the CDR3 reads CASSQMTGQETRYF. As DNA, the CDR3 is TGCGCCAGCAGCCAAATGACTGGCCAAGAGACCCGGTACTTC.

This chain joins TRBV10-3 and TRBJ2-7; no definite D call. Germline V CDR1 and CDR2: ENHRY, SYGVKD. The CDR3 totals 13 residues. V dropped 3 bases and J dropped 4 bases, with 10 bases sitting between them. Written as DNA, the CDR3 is TGTGCCATCAGTGATCAGGTTCAATACGAGCAGTACTTC. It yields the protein CAISDQVQYEQYF.

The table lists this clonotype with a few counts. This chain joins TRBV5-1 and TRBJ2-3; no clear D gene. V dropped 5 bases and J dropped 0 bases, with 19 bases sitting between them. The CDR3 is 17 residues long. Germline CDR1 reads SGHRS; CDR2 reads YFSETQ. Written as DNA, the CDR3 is TGCGCCAGCAGTCTTCCCCAGGCCCCCGCTAGCACAGATACGCAGTATTTT. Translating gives CASSLPQAPASTDTQYF. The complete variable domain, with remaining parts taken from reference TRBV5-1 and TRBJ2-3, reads KAGVTQTPRYLIKTRGQQVTLSCSPISGHRSVSWYQQTPGQGLQFLFEYFSETQRNKGNFPGRFSGRQFSNSRSEMNVSTLELGDSALYLCASSLPQAPASTDTQYFGPGTRLTVL.

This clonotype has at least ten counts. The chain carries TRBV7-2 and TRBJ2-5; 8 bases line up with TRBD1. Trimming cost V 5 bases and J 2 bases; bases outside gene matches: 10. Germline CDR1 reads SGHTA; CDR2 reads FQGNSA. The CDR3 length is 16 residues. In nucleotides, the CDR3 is TGTGCCAGCAGCCGCCGTTACAGGGGGGCACAAGAGACCCAGTACTTC. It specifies CASSRRYRGAQETQYF.

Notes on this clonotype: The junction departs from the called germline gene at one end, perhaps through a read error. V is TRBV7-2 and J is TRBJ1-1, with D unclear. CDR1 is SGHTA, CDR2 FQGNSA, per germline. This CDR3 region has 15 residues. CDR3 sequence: CVSSLEPGLNTEAFF. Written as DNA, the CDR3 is TGTGTCAGCAGCTTAGAGCCGGGCTTGAACACTGAAGCTTTCTTT.

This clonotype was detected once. This chain's CDR3 is CATKSSNLRGEQFF. CDR3 nucleotides: TGTGCCACCAAAAGCTCGAATCTAAGGGGTGAGCAGTTCTTC. V gene TRBV24-1 combines with J gene TRBJ2-1, with TRBD1 as a possible D gene (5 bases). From germline, CDR1 is KGHDR and CDR2 SFDVKD. The CDR3 length is 14 residues. Trimming pared 8 bases from V and 9 bases from J, leaving 19 bases between.

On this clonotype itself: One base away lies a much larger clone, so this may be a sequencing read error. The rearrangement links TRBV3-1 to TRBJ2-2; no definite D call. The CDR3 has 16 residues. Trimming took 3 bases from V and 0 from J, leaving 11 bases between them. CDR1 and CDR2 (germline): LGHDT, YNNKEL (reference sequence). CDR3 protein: CASSQEDLANTGELFF. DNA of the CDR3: TGTGCCAGCAGCCAGGAAGACCTCGCGAACACCGGGGAGCTGTTTTTT.

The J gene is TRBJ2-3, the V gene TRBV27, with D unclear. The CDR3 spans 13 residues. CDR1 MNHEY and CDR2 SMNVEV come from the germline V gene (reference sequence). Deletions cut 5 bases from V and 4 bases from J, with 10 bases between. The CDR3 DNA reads TGTGCCAGCAGTGCAGTCAAGTCAGATACGCAGTATTTT. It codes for CASSAVKSDTQYF.

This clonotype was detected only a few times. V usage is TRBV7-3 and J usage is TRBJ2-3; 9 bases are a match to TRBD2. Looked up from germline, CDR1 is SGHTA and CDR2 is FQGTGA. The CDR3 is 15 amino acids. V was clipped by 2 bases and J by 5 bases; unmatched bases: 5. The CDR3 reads CASSLPSGAGDTQYF. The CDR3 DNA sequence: TGTGCCAGCAGCTTACCTAGCGGGGCGGGAGATACGCAGTATTTT.

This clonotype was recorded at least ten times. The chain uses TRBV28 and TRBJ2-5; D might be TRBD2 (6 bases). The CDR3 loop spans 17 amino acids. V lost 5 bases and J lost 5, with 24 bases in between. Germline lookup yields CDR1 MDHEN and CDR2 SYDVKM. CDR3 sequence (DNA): TGTGCCAGCAGTCCTGGGTTGCGGGGAAGGATCGGGGAGACCCAGTACTTC. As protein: CASSPGLRGRIGETQYF.

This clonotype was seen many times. The CDR3 loop reads CASSVIAGVGEQYF. The CDR3 DNA reads TGTGCCAGCAGCGTAATTGCGGGTGTTGGCGAGCAGTACTTC. The genes are TRBV9 and TRBJ2-7; D is possibly TRBD2 (5 bases). This CDR3 spans 14 amino acids. Per the germline V gene, CDR1 is SGDLS and CDR2 is YYNGEE. V was shortened by 1 base and J by 6 bases, with 14 bases between the two germline ends. Full variable domain (missing parts from reference TRBV9 and TRBJ2-7): DSGVTQTPKHLITATGQRVTLRCSPRSGDLSVYWYQQSLDQGLQFLIQYYNGEERAKGNILERFSAQQFPDLHSELNLSSLELGDSALYFCASSVIAGVGEQYFGPGTRLTVT.

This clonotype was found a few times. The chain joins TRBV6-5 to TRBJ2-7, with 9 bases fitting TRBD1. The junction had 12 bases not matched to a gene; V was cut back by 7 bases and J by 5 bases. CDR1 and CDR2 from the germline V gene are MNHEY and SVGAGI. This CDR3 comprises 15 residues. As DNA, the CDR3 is TGTGCCAGCATGCCAGACCCGGGACAGGGCCACGAGCAGTACTTC. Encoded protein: CASMPDPGQGHEQYF.

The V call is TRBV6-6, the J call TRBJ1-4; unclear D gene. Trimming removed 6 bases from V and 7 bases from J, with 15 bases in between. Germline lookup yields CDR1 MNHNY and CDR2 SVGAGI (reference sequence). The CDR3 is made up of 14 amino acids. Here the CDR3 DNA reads TGTGCCAGCAGGTTGGAGCGTCTGAGTGAAAAACTGTTTTTT. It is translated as CASRLERLSEKLFF.

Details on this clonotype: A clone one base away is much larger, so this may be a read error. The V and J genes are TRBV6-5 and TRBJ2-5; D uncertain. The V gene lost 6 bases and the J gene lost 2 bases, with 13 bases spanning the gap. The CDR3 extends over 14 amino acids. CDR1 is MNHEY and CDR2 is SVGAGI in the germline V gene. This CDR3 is CASRSWGGQETQYF. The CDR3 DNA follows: TGTGCCAGCAGGTCGTGGGGTGGGCAAGAGACCCAGTACTTC.

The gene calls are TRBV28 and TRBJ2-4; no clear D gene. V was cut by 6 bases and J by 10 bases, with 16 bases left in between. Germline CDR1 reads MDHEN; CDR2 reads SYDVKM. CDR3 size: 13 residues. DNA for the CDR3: TGTGCCAGCAGCTATCAAGCCCCTGGGATTCAGTACTTC. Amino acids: CASSYQAPGIQYF.

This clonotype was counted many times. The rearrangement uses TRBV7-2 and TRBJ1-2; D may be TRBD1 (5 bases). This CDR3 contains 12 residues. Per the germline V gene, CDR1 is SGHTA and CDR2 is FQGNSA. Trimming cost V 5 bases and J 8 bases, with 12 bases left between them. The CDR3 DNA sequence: TGTGCCAGCAGCCCCAATGCAGGGGGCTACACCTTC. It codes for CASSPNAGGYTF.

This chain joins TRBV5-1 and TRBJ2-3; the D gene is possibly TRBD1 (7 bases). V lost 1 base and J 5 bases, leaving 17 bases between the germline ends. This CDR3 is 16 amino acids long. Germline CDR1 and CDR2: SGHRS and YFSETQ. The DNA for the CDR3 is TGCGCCAGCAGCTTGCGGGCGGGAACAGGGGAAGATACGCAGTATTTT. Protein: CASSLRAGTGEDTQYF.